This paragraph covers one TCR beta chain sequence. The data originate from a study of cytomegalovirus exposure and HLA in healthy donors. The PCR ran on 60 Vbeta and 13 Jbeta primers. Method: immunoSEQ multiplex PCR; TCRdb's copy keeps in-frame clones and lacks some. The data show some 200,000 clones, under 70% seen once. Trimming pared 5 bases from V and 0 bases from J, leaving 17 bases between. The CDR3 contains 16 residues. Germline values: CDR1 SGHTS, CDR2 YDEGEE. This rearrangement joins TRBV5-8 to TRBJ1-1; D is perhaps TRBD1 (6 bases). The TCR comes from a man aged 40-50 years in good health and CMV-seropositive. The sample consisted of PBMCs. Here the CDR3 DNA reads TGTGCCAGCAGTTCCCTGGGTTGGGACATGAACACTGAAGCTTTCTTT. Amino acid sequence: CASSSLGWDMNTEAFF.